Below are 17 T cell receptor beta chains sequenced from a single sample in a study of CD8+ T cells in alopecia areata. Treatment denoted: oral pan-JAK inhibitor, 5-10 mg twice daily. cDNA reverse transcribed from extracted RNA served as the sequencing template. Profiling relied on immunoSEQ multiplex PCR, and the TCRdb table lists in-frame clones only, not all of them. The sample yields over 150,000 clones, around 56% seen once. The specimen was CD4+ T cells sorted from blood, collected at week 4, from a patient treated with tofacitinib. Receptors were obtained from a human donor with alopecia areata.

This clone was seen once. The chain joins TRBV19 to TRBJ1-5; D is undetermined. V was clipped by 5 bases and J by 0 bases, with 11 bases between them. CDR3 length equals 15 residues. The germline gives CDR1 LNHDA, CDR2 SQIVND (reference sequence). As DNA, the CDR3 is TGTGCCAGTAGTCCCGAGGGCGATAGCAATCAGCCCCAGCATTTT. Translating it yields CASSPEGDSNQPQHF.

V is TRBV28 and J is TRBJ2-2; TRBD1 matches 10 bases. V lost 5 bases to trimming and J lost 5 bases; unmatched junction nucleotides: 5. Looked up from germline, CDR1 is MDHEN and CDR2 is SYDVKM. The length of the CDR3 is 15 residues. Written as DNA, the CDR3 is TGTGCCAGCAGTCCGCCGGGACAGGGGACCGGGGAGCTGTTTTTT. Its translation is CASSPPGQGTGELFF.

The chain is built from TRBV28 and TRBJ2-7; 7 bases match TRBD1. V lost 11 bases and J lost 3; bases outside the gene matches: 10. CDR1 and CDR2 from the germline V gene are MDHEN and SYDVKM. This CDR3 has 13 amino acids. CDR3: CAGQQGRDYEQYF. The CDR3 nucleotides read TGTGCCGGACAACAGGGGAGAGACTACGAGCAGTACTTC.

CDR3 DNA: TGCGCCAGCAGCTGGCGTAAGACCCAGGAGACCCAGTACTTC. Amino acids: CASSWRKTQETQYF. The rearrangement uses TRBV5-1 and TRBJ2-5; D uncertain. Germline lookup yields CDR1 SGHRS and CDR2 YFSETQ. The CDR3 loop spans 14 amino acids. V lost 3 bases and J lost 5, with 14 bases in between.

In regard to this clone: The sample contains more than one DNA sequence encoding this CDR3. The chain employs TRBV29-1 and TRBJ1-1; tentatively, D is TRBD1 (5 bases). The germline gives CDR1 SQVTM, CDR2 ANQGSEA. V was cut by 7 bases and J by 3 bases, with 12 bases left in between. This CDR3 is built from 12 residues. For the CDR3, the DNA is TGCAGCGCTCGAAGGGGAGACACTGAAGCTTTCTTT. It specifies CSARRGDTEAFF. Full variable domain (rest looked up from reference TRBV29-1 and TRBJ1-1): SAVISQKPSRDICQRGTSLTIQCQVDSQVTMMFWYRQQPGQSLTLIATANQGSEATYESGFVIDKFPISRPNLTFSTLTVSNMSPEDSSIYLCSARRGDTEAFFGQGTRLTVV.

V usage is TRBV11-2 and J usage is TRBJ1-1; D is undetermined. This CDR3 is built from 13 residues. Germline loops: CDR1 SGHAT, CDR2 FQNNGV. Trimming cost V 5 bases and J 1 base, with 8 bases left between them. The chain's CDR3 is CASSKTENTEAFF. DNA for the CDR3: TGTGCCAGCAGCAAGACCGAGAACACTGAAGCTTTCTTT. Based on the CDR3 plus reference TRBV11-2 and TRBJ1-1, the full variable domain is EAGVAQSPRYKIIEKRQSVAFWCNPISGHATLYWYQQILGQGPKLLIQFQNNGVVDDSQLPKDRFSAERLKGVDSTLKIQPAKLEDSAVYLCASSKTENTEAFFGQGTRLTVV.

This chain uses TRBV19 with TRBJ1-1; D not resolved. Germline loops: CDR1 LNHDA, CDR2 SQIVND (reference sequence). Between the trimmed V and J ends, which lost 5 bases and 0 bases, there was a span of 13 bases. The CDR3 totals 15 residues. The CDR3 region is CASSRVGTLNTEAFF. The CDR3 DNA follows: TGTGCCAGTAGTCGGGTCGGCACCCTGAACACTGAAGCTTTCTTT.

This sequence joins TRBV19 and TRBJ1-5; TRBD1 agrees at 8 bases. Germline V gene sequence: CDR1 LNHDA, CDR2 SQIVND (reference sequence). With 5 bases clipped from V and 6 bases from J, the junction kept 3 bases outside the gene matches. This CDR3 region has 13 residues. CDR3 in amino acids: CASSADRGQPQHF. The DNA of the CDR3 is TGTGCCAGTAGTGCCGACAGGGGTCAGCCCCAGCATTTT. The variable domain in full, with the rest retrieved from reference TRBV19 and TRBJ1-5, is DGGITQSPKYLFRKEGQNVTLSCEQNLNHDAMYWYRQDPGQGLRLIYYSQIVNDFQKGDIAEGYSVSREKKESFPLTVTSAQKNPTAFYLCASSADRGQPQHFGDGTRLSIL.

The chain is built from TRBV25-1 and TRBJ1-4; 7 bases agree with TRBD1. This CDR3 has 15 residues. V lost 6 bases to trimming and J lost 8 bases; unmatched junction nucleotides: 12. Looked up from germline, CDR1 is MGHDK and CDR2 is SYGVNS. The CDR3 DNA is TGTGCCAGCAGGGCCCACAGGGGCCAAGCAGAAAAACTGTTTTTT. The encoded protein is CASRAHRGQAEKLFF.

This clone was seen only a few times. The CDR3 DNA follows: TGTGCCAGCAGTTCTCTTAGCGGGAGGGCTACAGATACGCAGTATTTT. It encodes CASSSLSGRATDTQYF. This chain links TRBV6-6 with TRBJ2-3, with TRBD2 identical over 11 bases. CDR1 is MNHNY and CDR2 is SVGAGI in the germline V gene (reference sequence). J lost 3 bases, V lost 4 bases, and 6 bases had no gene match. There are 16 residues in the CDR3.

The chain joins TRBV7-2 to TRBJ2-7; possible D gene TRBD1, 5 bases. The CDR3 consists of 15 residues. Germline V gene sequence: CDR1 SGHTA, CDR2 FQGNSA. V was pared by 4 bases and J by 2 bases, with 15 bases between. CDR3: CASSSTRVGPYEQYF. The CDR3 DNA reads TGTGCCAGCAGCTCAACCAGGGTGGGCCCCTACGAGCAGTACTTC.

The sample holds a few counts of this clone. At one boundary the junction diverges from the germline segment, which might be a read error. This sequence joins TRBV29-1 and TRBJ1-2; D is uncertain. The CDR3 is 14 residues long. Germline-derived CDR1 and CDR2 are SQVTM and ANQGSEA. CDR3 coding DNA: TGCAGCGTCGAAGTATCGGGGATTGGCTATGGCTACACCTTC. Translating gives CSVEVSGIGYGYTF.

This clone was recorded a few times. A read error may produce the germline difference seen at one junction end. The chain has TRBV7-2 and TRBJ2-5; 7 bases align to TRBD1. Germline values: CDR1 SGHTA, CDR2 FQGNSA. The CDR3 loop spans 15 amino acids. The CDR3 region is CASSLAGTEKETQYF. The CDR3 DNA sequence: TGTGCCAGCAGCCTAGCTGGGACAGAGAAAGAGACCCAGTACTTC.

The chain links TRBV25-1 to TRBJ2-3; tentative D call: TRBD2 (5 bases). From germline, CDR1 is MGHDK and CDR2 SYGVNS. Trimming left V 7 bases short and J 0 bases short, with 11 bases between. The CDR3 is 14 amino acids. CDR3 nucleotides: TGTGCCAGCACTTGGACTTCTAGCACAGATACGCAGTATTTT. Its protein is CASTWTSSTDTQYF.

This clone was picked up a small number of times. The chain carries TRBV30 and TRBJ1-5, with 7 bases identical to TRBD1. The ends lost 8 bases at V and 3 bases at J; junction bases unmatched: 13. Germline assignment: CDR1 GTSNPN and CDR2 SVGIG (reference sequence). CDR3 length: 15 amino acids. In DNA, the CDR3 is TGTGCCCCCCGACCTGACAGGGTTTTCAATCAGCCCCAGCATTTT. Protein sequence: CAPRPDRVFNQPQHF. Full variable domain (rest looked up from reference TRBV30 and TRBJ1-5): SQTIHQWPATLVQPVGSPLSLECTVEGTSNPNLYWYRQAAGRGLQLLFYSVGIGQISSEVPQNLSASRPQDRQFILSSKKLLLSDSGFYLCAPRPDRVFNQPQHFGDGTRLSIL.

V and J are TRBV15 and TRBJ2-7; TRBD2 aligns across 9 bases. From germline, CDR1 is LNHNV and CDR2 YYDKDF (reference sequence). This CDR3 has 17 amino acids. The V and J ends lost 0 bases and 4 bases, in that order; junction bases with no gene match: 10. DNA for the CDR3: TGTGCCACCAGCAGAGATCGTGGCAATAGCGGGAGTTACGAGCAGTACTTC. Amino acid sequence: CATSRDRGNSGSYEQYF.

The CDR3 coding sequence is TGTGCCAGCGGCCCAGGGGGGATGAACACTGAAGCTTTCTTT. This translates into CASGPGGMNTEAFF. The chain recombines TRBV2 with TRBJ1-1, with TRBD1 matching 7 bases. The V segment lost 8 bases and the J segment 0 bases; nucleotides outside the gene matches: 6. Germline-derived CDR1 and CDR2 are SNHLY and FYNNEI. The CDR3 consists of 14 residues.